A selection of T cell receptor beta chains follows, all from one sample in a study of OX40 agonist ivuxolimab in advanced cancers. The repertoire was sequenced with immunoSEQ multiplex PCR; TCRdb's copy has only in-frame clones and lacks some. The data contain over 95,000 clones, roughly 80% of them singletons. The source material was CD4+ or CD8+ T cells sorted from blood, sampled in a trial of the OX40 agonist ivuxolimab. These receptor sequences come from an adult with an advanced solid tumor such as melanoma, head and neck, liver or kidney cancer. CDR3s include the opening cysteine and the closing phenylalanine or tryptophan. Each record gives: V gene, J gene, D gene, clone size, CDR3 DNA, CDR3 protein. D genes are given only for firm matches. Size is stated for part of the rows, as once, few or many counts, or as a class when the clone is expanded.

V gene: TRBV6-6
J gene: TRBJ2-1
D gene: NA
clone size: NA
CDR3 DNA: TGTGCCAGCAGAACTTTTGCGGCCACAACACCCAATGAGCAGTTCTTC
CDR3 protein: CASRTFAATTPNEQFF

V gene: TRBV28
J gene: TRBJ1-2
D gene: NA
clone size: NA
CDR3 DNA: TGTGCCAGCAGGACAGTTCCAGCTAACTATGGCTACACCTTC
CDR3 protein: CASRTVPANYGYTF

V gene: TRBV19
J gene: TRBJ1-5
D gene: TRBD1
clone size: NA
CDR3 DNA: TGTGCCAGTAGTCGGGGACAGGTGGTTTCCTATAGCAATCAGCCCCAGCATTTT
CDR3 protein: CASSRGQVVSYSNQPQHF

V gene: TRBV27
J gene: TRBJ2-1
D gene: TRBD2
clone size: NA
CDR3 DNA: TGTGCCAGCAGATCAGCGGGAGGTCGCTACAATGAGCAGTTCTTC
CDR3 protein: CASRSAGGRYNEQFF

V gene: TRBV28
J gene: TRBJ1-2
D gene: TRBD1
clone size: NA
CDR3 DNA: TGTGCCAGCAGTATCCAGGGGGCCCCGGGTGGCTACACCTTC
CDR3 protein: CASSIQGAPGGYTF

V gene: TRBV9
J gene: TRBJ2-1
D gene: NA
clone size: once
CDR3 DNA: TGTGCCAGCAGCGCGGACAGCGGGACCTACAATGAGCAGTTCTTC
CDR3 protein: CASSADSGTYNEQFF

V gene: TRBV7-9
J gene: TRBJ1-6
D gene: NA
clone size: few
CDR3 DNA: TGTGCCAGCAGACGAAGTCCCCTCCACTTT
CDR3 protein: CASRRSPLHF

V gene: TRBV19
J gene: TRBJ2-5
D gene: TRBD2
clone size: NA
CDR3 DNA: TGTGCCAGTAGTCCCCGGACTAGTGGGATGTATACCCAGTACTTC
CDR3 protein: CASSPRTSGMYTQYF

V gene: TRBV19
J gene: TRBJ2-1
D gene: NA
clone size: NA
CDR3 DNA: TGTGCCAGTAGCCGAAATGTCAATGAGCAGTTCTTC
CDR3 protein: CASSRNVNEQFF

V gene: TRBV9
J gene: TRBJ1-4
D gene: NA
clone size: NA
CDR3 DNA: TGTGCCAGCAGCGTAGGAGACGGCGCAACTAATGAAAAACTGTTTTTT
CDR3 protein: CASSVGDGATNEKLFF

V gene: TRBV7-2
J gene: TRBJ1-6
D gene: NA
clone size: NA
CDR3 DNA: TGTGCCAGCAGCCCCTACAGGGAGCCACCCCTCCACTTT
CDR3 protein: CASSPYREPPLHF

V gene: TRBV11-3
J gene: TRBJ2-1
D gene: NA
clone size: NA
CDR3 DNA: TGTGCCAGCAGCTTGGGGGGAGCTCTCGGGAATGAGCAGTTCTTC
CDR3 protein: CASSLGGALGNEQFF

V gene: TRBV28
J gene: TRBJ1-2
D gene: TRBD1
clone size: NA
CDR3 DNA: TGTGCCAGCAGGTCCCCAGGGGGTGGCTATGGCTACACCTTC
CDR3 protein: CASRSPGGGYGYTF

V gene: TRBV29-1
J gene: TRBJ1-1
D gene: NA
clone size: NA
CDR3 DNA: TGCAGCTCTTGGGGAACCATGAACACTGAAGCTTTCTTT
CDR3 protein: CSSWGTMNTEAFF

V gene: TRBV18
J gene: TRBJ2-7
D gene: TRBD1
clone size: NA
CDR3 DNA: TGTGCCAGCTCACCGGGACAGGGGGCAGACGAGCAGTACTTC
CDR3 protein: CASSPGQGADEQYF

V gene: TRBV2
J gene: TRBJ2-7
D gene: NA
clone size: few
CDR3 DNA: TGTGCCAGCAGTGAACCCCCCACGGGCTTGCAATACGAGCAGTACTTC
CDR3 protein: CASSEPPTGLQYEQYF

V gene: TRBV5-8
J gene: TRBJ1-1
D gene: TRBD1
clone size: NA
CDR3 DNA: TGTGCCAGCAGCTCGGGACAGCCAACCAAGAACACTGAAGCTTTCTTT
CDR3 protein: CASSSGQPTKNTEAFF

V gene: TRBV7-6
J gene: TRBJ2-1
D gene: TRBD2
clone size: NA
CDR3 DNA: TGTGCCAGCAGCCCAGCGGGAGACTCCTACAATGAGCAGTTCTTC
CDR3 protein: CASSPAGDSYNEQFF

V gene: TRBV11-3
J gene: TRBJ2-2
D gene: NA
clone size: NA
CDR3 DNA: TGTGCCAGCAGCTTAGATCAAGGGGGTCACACCGGGGAGCTGTTTTTT
CDR3 protein: CASSLDQGGHTGELFF

V gene: TRBV4-1
J gene: TRBJ2-5
D gene: NA
clone size: NA
CDR3 DNA: TGCGCCAGCAGCCTAGGGACAGCGGCCAGCGGGGAGGAGACCCAGTACTTC
CDR3 protein: CASSLGTAASGEETQYF

V gene: TRBV9
J gene: TRBJ1-4
D gene: NA
clone size: few
CDR3 DNA: TGTGCCAGCAGCGTAGGAGCAGCGAATGAAAAACTGTTTTTT
CDR3 protein: CASSVGAANEKLFF

V gene: TRBV7-2
J gene: TRBJ2-7
D gene: NA
clone size: NA
CDR3 DNA: TGTGCCAGCAGCTTATGGGGCTACGAGCAGTACTTC
CDR3 protein: CASSLWGYEQYF

V gene: TRBV28
J gene: TRBJ1-4
D gene: NA
clone size: NA
CDR3 DNA: TGTGCCAGCAGTGCCCTAGCGACAACTAATGAAAAACTGTTTTTT
CDR3 protein: CASSALATTNEKLFF

V gene: TRBV10-3
J gene: TRBJ1-1
D gene: TRBD1
clone size: NA
CDR3 DNA: TGTGCCATCAAGGACAGGGACGGCTTCACTGAAGCTTTCTTT
CDR3 protein: CAIKDRDGFTEAFF

V gene: TRBV12-5
J gene: TRBJ2-3
D gene: TRBD2
clone size: NA
CDR3 DNA: TGTGCTAGTGGAGCCGGGGGACTAGGAAATCTGGGCACAGATACGCAGTATTTT
CDR3 protein: CASGAGGLGNLGTDTQYF

V gene: TRBV7-3
J gene: TRBJ2-2
D gene: NA
clone size: NA
CDR3 DNA: TGTGCCAGCAGCCCGGGTGGGGCCCGGACCGGGGAGCTGTTTTTT
CDR3 protein: CASSPGGARTGELFF

V gene: TRBV11-2
J gene: TRBJ1-4
D gene: NA
clone size: NA
CDR3 DNA: TGTGCCAGCAGCTTAGATCCAGGGACTCTTATTACTGCAACTAATGAAAAACTGTTTTTT
CDR3 protein: CASSLDPGTLITATNEKLFF

V gene: TRBV7-2
J gene: TRBJ2-5
D gene: NA
clone size: few
CDR3 DNA: TGTGCCAGCAGCTTAGTAGGGGGGCTCCAAGAGACCCAGTACTTC
CDR3 protein: CASSLVGGLQETQYF

V gene: TRBV9
J gene: TRBJ1-6
D gene: TRBD1
clone size: few
CDR3 DNA: TGTGCCAGCAGCGTTTTAGACAGGGCCGCTTCACCCCTCCACTTT
CDR3 protein: CASSVLDRAASPLHF

V gene: TRBV11-2
J gene: TRBJ1-3
D gene: TRBD1
clone size: once
CDR3 DNA: TGTGCCAGCAGCTTAGTAGGCAGGGGGCTTGGAAACACCATATATTTT
CDR3 protein: CASSLVGRGLGNTIYF

V gene: TRBV27
J gene: TRBJ2-6
D gene: TRBD1
clone size: once
CDR3 DNA: TGTGCCAGCTCAGCATACAGGGGCCCAGTCTCTGGGGCCAACGTCCTGACTTTC
CDR3 protein: CASSAYRGPVSGANVLTF

V gene: TRBV4-3
J gene: TRBJ2-1
D gene: TRBD2
clone size: NA
CDR3 DNA: TGCGCCAGCAGTAGCGGGAGGAAAGACGAGCAGTTCTTC
CDR3 protein: CASSSGRKDEQFF

V gene: TRBV6-5
J gene: TRBJ1-1
D gene: TRBD1
clone size: NA
CDR3 DNA: TGTGCCAGCAGTTACTCGCCGGGACAGCCTGAAGCTTTCTTT
CDR3 protein: CASSYSPGQPEAFF

V gene: TRBV28
J gene: TRBJ2-1
D gene: TRBD2
clone size: NA
CDR3 DNA: TGTGCCAGCAGATCCACTAGCGGGGGGCCCGACAATGAGCAGTTCTTC
CDR3 protein: CASRSTSGGPDNEQFF

V gene: TRBV15
J gene: TRBJ2-5
D gene: TRBD1
clone size: NA
CDR3 DNA: TGTGCCACCAGCAGAGGGCAGGGGGCGGGAGAGACCCAGTACTTC
CDR3 protein: CATSRGQGAGETQYF

V gene: TRBV18
J gene: TRBJ2-1
D gene: TRBD1
clone size: NA
CDR3 DNA: TGTGCCAGCTCACCCCCGACAGGGGAGAAAGGGCAGTTCTTC
CDR3 protein: CASSPPTGEKGQFF

V gene: TRBV6-5
J gene: TRBJ2-2
D gene: NA
clone size: NA
CDR3 DNA: TGTGCCAGCACCTGGAGGAGGGGGGACACCGGGGAGCTGTTTTTT
CDR3 protein: CASTWRRGDTGELFF

V gene: TRBV27
J gene: TRBJ2-7
D gene: TRBD2
clone size: NA
CDR3 DNA: TGTGCCAGCAGTATGACTAGCCTCTCCTACGAGCAGTACTTC
CDR3 protein: CASSMTSLSYEQYF

V gene: TRBV28
J gene: TRBJ2-7
D gene: NA
clone size: NA
CDR3 DNA: TGTGCCAGCGATAGGGGGGCCGAGCAGTACTTC
CDR3 protein: CASDRGAEQYF

V gene: TRBV10-2
J gene: TRBJ2-3
D gene: NA
clone size: NA
CDR3 DNA: TGCGCCAGCAGTGAGGAGGCGGGGTTCACAGATACGCAGTATTTT
CDR3 protein: CASSEEAGFTDTQYF

V gene: TRBV6-6
J gene: TRBJ2-7
D gene: TRBD2
clone size: NA
CDR3 DNA: TGTGCCAGCAGTTACTCTCGGGGGGTCGGCGAGCAGTACTTC
CDR3 protein: CASSYSRGVGEQYF

V gene: TRBV4-3
J gene: TRBJ1-4
D gene: NA
clone size: many
CDR3 DNA: TGCGCCAGCAGCCGTTACAGCCAAAATAATGAAAAACTGTTTTTT
CDR3 protein: CASSRYSQNNEKLFF

V gene: TRBV28
J gene: TRBJ2-3
D gene: NA
clone size: NA
CDR3 DNA: TGTGCCAGCTGCCGTACCCGGGGATTGTCAGATACGCAGTATTTT
CDR3 protein: CASCRTRGLSDTQYF

V gene: TRBV28
J gene: TRBJ2-5
D gene: NA
clone size: NA
CDR3 DNA: TGTGCCAGCAGTTTATCGCAGGGGGGGAGGGAGACCCAGTACTTC
CDR3 protein: CASSLSQGGRETQYF

V gene: TRBV11-3
J gene: TRBJ2-3
D gene: TRBD2
clone size: once
CDR3 DNA: TGTGCCAGCAGCTTAGGTCTAGCGGGAGGAGGAGATACGCAGTATTTT
CDR3 protein: CASSLGLAGGGDTQYF

V gene: TRBV13
J gene: TRBJ2-1
D gene: TRBD2
clone size: NA
CDR3 DNA: TGTGCCAGCAGCAGATACACGAGGACTAGCGGGAGGCAATCCTACAATGAGCAGTTCTTC
CDR3 protein: CASSRYTRTSGRQSYNEQFF

V gene: TRBV27
J gene: TRBJ1-1
D gene: NA
clone size: NA
CDR3 DNA: TGTGCCAGCAGGCTATTATCCGGCACTGAAGCTTTCTTT
CDR3 protein: CASRLLSGTEAFF

V gene: TRBV10-1
J gene: TRBJ1-1
D gene: NA
clone size: NA
CDR3 DNA: TGCGCCAGCAGTGAGTCTAAGGAATTAGGTAACACTGAAGCTTTCTTT
CDR3 protein: CASSESKELGNTEAFF

V gene: TRBV28
J gene: TRBJ1-1
D gene: NA
clone size: NA
CDR3 DNA: TGTGCCAGGGAGGGGTATGAAGCTTTCTTT
CDR3 protein: CAREGYEAFF

V gene: TRBV7-2
J gene: TRBJ1-1
D gene: NA
clone size: NA
CDR3 DNA: TGTGCCAGCAGCTTAGGGCAGGGGTCCACTGAAGCTTTCTTT
CDR3 protein: CASSLGQGSTEAFF

V gene: TRBV7-8
J gene: TRBJ2-2
D gene: NA
clone size: NA
CDR3 DNA: TGTGCCAGCACCGCACATAGGGACACCGGGGAGCTGTTTTTT
CDR3 protein: CASTAHRDTGELFF

V gene: TRBV6-1
J gene: TRBJ1-2
D gene: NA
clone size: NA
CDR3 DNA: TGTGCCATCTGGACAGCCGCTAACTATGGCTACACCTTC
CDR3 protein: CAIWTAANYGYTF

V gene: TRBV7-8
J gene: TRBJ2-1
D gene: TRBD2
clone size: NA
CDR3 DNA: TGTGCCAGCAGTCTAGCGGGAGGGCTAAGGGAGCAGTTCTTC
CDR3 protein: CASSLAGGLREQFF

V gene: TRBV13
J gene: TRBJ2-1
D gene: TRBD2
clone size: once
CDR3 DNA: TGTGCCAGCAGCCTTAACCTAGCGGGGGGACTTTCCAATGAGCAGTTCTTC
CDR3 protein: CASSLNLAGGLSNEQFF

V gene: TRBV28
J gene: TRBJ1-4
D gene: NA
clone size: NA
CDR3 DNA: TGTGCCAGCAGTTCTACAGGGTCCCTAGGGGAAAAACTGTTTTTT
CDR3 protein: CASSSTGSLGEKLFF

V gene: TRBV7-2
J gene: TRBJ2-1
D gene: TRBD1
clone size: NA
CDR3 DNA: TGTGCCAGCAGCTTAGCTGGGACAGAGTCCTACAATGAGCAGTTCTTC
CDR3 protein: CASSLAGTESYNEQFF

V gene: TRBV7-2
J gene: TRBJ1-4
D gene: NA
clone size: NA
CDR3 DNA: TGTGCCAGCAGCACACAGAATCAGGAAGGGGGTGAAAAACTGTTTTTT
CDR3 protein: CASSTQNQEGGEKLFF

V gene: TRBV6-6
J gene: TRBJ1-2
D gene: NA
clone size: NA
CDR3 DNA: TGTGCCAGCAGTTACAAACTGATTCGAGGGGTTGATGGCTACACCTTC
CDR3 protein: CASSYKLIRGVDGYTF

V gene: TRBV5-1
J gene: TRBJ1-1
D gene: NA
clone size: NA
CDR3 DNA: TGCGCCAGCAGCCCCGTTTGGGGGGGCAACACTGAAGCTTTCTTT
CDR3 protein: CASSPVWGGNTEAFF